Listed below are T cell receptor beta chains from one sample, sequenced in a study of blood T cell repertoires in COVID-19. The repertoire was sequenced with immunoSEQ multiplex PCR; TCRdb's copy has only in-frame clones and lacks some. The sample gives about 260,000 clones, approximately 88% of which show up once; roughly 10% is in the top ten. Specimen: peripheral blood. Receptor source: a woman aged 70-85 years with COVID-19, enrolled during active disease. The CDR3 runs from the conserved cysteine through the conserved F or W. Each record gives: D gene, J gene, V gene, clone size, CDR3 protein, CDR3 DNA. A D gene is named only where the DNA matches it firmly. Not every row has a clone size; where given, it reads once, few, many or a size class.

D: TRBD1; J: TRBJ1-2; V: TRBV30; size: NA; CDR3: CAWSDRDRPFYGYTF; DNA: TGTGCCTGGAGTGATCGGGACAGGCCATTCTATGGCTACACCTTC
D: NA; J: TRBJ1-4; V: TRBV19; size: few; CDR3: CASTPTGRGNEKLFF; DNA: TGTGCCAGTACCCCGACGGGGAGGGGAAATGAAAAACTGTTTTTT
D: TRBD1; J: TRBJ1-2; V: TRBV4-2; size: NA; CDR3: CASSTRTGGDYGYTF; DNA: TGTGCCAGCAGCACCCGGACAGGGGGCGACTATGGCTACACCTTC
D: NA; J: TRBJ1-5; V: TRBV28; size: once; CDR3: CASSFNNQPQHF; DNA: TGTGCCAGCAGTTTTAACAATCAGCCCCAGCATTTT
D: NA; J: TRBJ2-5; V: TRBV27; size: NA; CDR3: CASSLRGLAETQYF; DNA: TGTGCCAGCAGTTTAAGGGGTCTAGCGGAGACCCAGTACTTC
D: TRBD2; J: TRBJ2-1; V: TRBV5-1; size: NA; CDR3: CASSWGTGTSGSVGNEQFF; DNA: TGCGCCAGCAGCTGGGGAACCGGGACTAGCGGGAGCGTGGGCAATGAGCAGTTCTTC
D: NA; J: TRBJ2-1; V: TRBV11-3; size: NA; CDR3: CASTGLAGANYNEQFF; DNA: TGTGCCAGCACCGGATTGGCGGGTGCAAACTACAATGAGCAGTTCTTC
D: TRBD1; J: TRBJ2-1; V: TRBV27; size: NA; CDR3: CASRDRGRNEQFF; DNA: TGTGCCAGCAGAGACAGGGGGCGGAATGAGCAGTTCTTC
D: TRBD1; J: TRBJ2-7; V: TRBV19; size: NA; CDR3: CASSIVPGGNEQYF; DNA: TGTGCCAGTAGTATAGTGCCAGGGGGCAACGAGCAGTACTTC
D: NA; J: TRBJ2-1; V: TRBV24-1; size: NA; CDR3: CATSDRTRPSSYNEQFF; DNA: TGTGCCACCAGTGACCGGACTCGTCCGAGCTCCTACAATGAGCAGTTCTTC
D: NA; J: TRBJ1-3; V: TRBV3-1/TRBV3-2; size: NA; CDR3: CASSQGLGASGNTIYF; DNA: TGTGCCAGCAGCCAAGGTTTGGGGGCGTCTGGAAACACCATATATTTT
D: NA; J: TRBJ2-7; V: TRBV5-1; size: NA; CDR3: CASSPAGSPNEQYF; DNA: TGCGCCAGCAGCCCGGCGGGGTCTCCCAACGAGCAGTACTTC
D: TRBD1; J: TRBJ1-2; V: TRBV5-1; size: NA; CDR3: CASSSRQGLNYGYTF; DNA: TGCGCCAGCAGCTCTCGACAGGGATTAAACTATGGCTACACCTTC
D: TRBD1; J: TRBJ1-2; V: TRBV27; size: NA; CDR3: CASSAWTGEAYGYTF; DNA: TGTGCCAGCAGTGCATGGACAGGGGAGGCCTATGGCTACACCTTT
D: TRBD2; J: TRBJ2-7; V: TRBV5-1; size: NA; CDR3: CASSPTTSGGSYEQYF; DNA: TGCGCCAGCAGCCCGACGACTAGCGGGGGTTCCTACGAGCAGTACTTC
D: TRBD2; J: TRBJ2-7; V: TRBV20-1; size: NA; CDR3: CSASGGGISYEQYF; DNA: TGCAGTGCTAGTGGCGGGGGGATCTCCTACGAGCAGTACTTC
D: TRBD2; J: TRBJ2-7; V: TRBV19; size: NA; CDR3: CASSINGLAGREQYF; DNA: TGTGCCAGTAGTATCAACGGACTAGCGGGACGCGAGCAGTACTTC
D: TRBD1; J: TRBJ2-2; V: TRBV27; size: NA; CDR3: CASRQGRTGELFF; DNA: TGTGCCAGCAGACAGGGGAGAACCGGGGAGCTGTTTTTT
D: NA; J: TRBJ2-1; V: TRBV21-1; size: NA; CDR3: CASSKAPPWVAGGPYNEQFF; DNA: TGTGCCAGCAGCAAAGCCCCTCCTTGGGTAGCGGGAGGGCCTTACAATGAGCAGTTCTTC